These 30 T cell receptor beta chains came from one sample sequenced in a study of OX40 agonist ivuxolimab in advanced cancers. The method was immunoSEQ multiplex PCR; TCRdb's version includes in-frame clones alone and lacks a portion of them. The sample carries about 49,000 clones, 85% recorded once. Sequenced material: CD4+ or CD8+ T cells sorted from blood, taken in a trial of the OX40 agonist ivuxolimab. These receptors all stem from an adult with an advanced solid tumor such as melanoma, head and neck, liver or kidney cancer.

The DNA of the CDR3 is TGCGCCAGCAGCCAAGAACAGCAGAGCAATCAGCCCCAGCATTTT. It specifies CASSQEQQSNQPQHF. This chain joins TRBV4-1 and TRBJ1-5; D uncertain. The germline V gene has CDR1 MGHRA and CDR2 YSYEKL. Trimming cost V 0 bases and J 1 base, with 7 bases left between them. The CDR3 runs to 15 residues.

The chain links TRBV7-8 to TRBJ2-3; TRBD2 matches at 9 bases. The CDR3 runs to 16 residues. The germline CDR1 and CDR2 sequences are SGHVS and FQNEAQ. The J segment lost 2 bases and the V segment lost 8 bases, leaving 11 bases of the junction unmatched. The CDR3 DNA reads as TGTGCCAGCCACCTCTTAGCGGGGGCCTCCACAGATACGCAGTATTTT. It codes for CASHLLAGASTDTQYF.

The chain has TRBV10-2 and TRBJ1-1; the D gene is possibly TRBD1 (6 bases). Looked up from germline, CDR1 is WSHSY and CDR2 is SAAADI. Deletions cut 3 bases from V and 5 bases from J, with 16 bases between. The CDR3 is 15 amino acids. The CDR3 DNA reads as TGCGCCAGCAGTGACTCGGAAGGGGGGCGGACTGAAGCTTTCTTT. It translates to CASSDSEGGRTEAFF.

The chain combines TRBV27 with TRBJ1-1, with D possibly TRBD1 on 6 matching bases. The CDR3 runs to 16 residues. The germline V gene has CDR1 MNHEY and CDR2 SMNVEV (reference sequence). Trimming shortened V by 4 bases and J by 5 bases, and 20 bases separated the two germline ends. The CDR3 is CASSSYFRGWWTEAFF. The CDR3 DNA follows: TGTGCCAGCAGTTCCTACTTCAGGGGTTGGTGGACTGAAGCTTTCTTT.

The chain joins TRBV27 to TRBJ1-1; D remains unclear. Looked up from germline, CDR1 is MNHEY and CDR2 is SMNVEV (reference sequence). The V and J ends lost 2 bases and 1 base respectively, with 5 bases between them. The CDR3 is 13 amino acids. CDR3: CASSLRGNTEAFF. Written as DNA, the CDR3 is TGTGCCAGCAGTTTACGGGGGAACACTGAAGCTTTCTTT.

The CDR3 spells CASSQDLAGINSPLHF. In DNA form, the CDR3 reads TGCGCCAGCAGCCAAGATCTTGCAGGGATTAATTCACCCCTCCACTTT. The chain links TRBV4-3 to TRBJ1-6; TRBD1 might be the D (5 bases). From germline, CDR1 is LGHNA and CDR2 YSLEER. This CDR3 is built from 16 residues. V gave up 0 bases and J gave up 6 bases, with 12 bases separating them.

The V and J genes are TRBV28 and TRBJ1-1, with D tentatively TRBD1 (6 bases). This CDR3 is 14 amino acids long. V was shortened by 4 bases and J by 1 base, with 10 bases between the two germline ends. From germline, CDR1 is MDHEN and CDR2 SYDVKM. This CDR3 reads CASSSTGPNTEAFF. CDR3 sequence (DNA): TGTGCCAGCAGTTCGACAGGACCGAACACTGAAGCTTTCTTT.

The J gene is TRBJ2-7, the V gene TRBV7-9; D is uncertain. This CDR3 comprises 11 residues. Germline-derived CDR1 and CDR2 are SEHNR and FQNEAQ (reference sequence). The V end lost 4 bases, the J end lost 5 bases, and 6 bases lay between the germline ends. CDR3 region: CASSSLDEQYF. CDR3 sequence (DNA): TGTGCCAGCAGCTCCCTCGACGAGCAGTACTTC.

The V gene is TRBV19, the J gene TRBJ1-1, with a possible D match to TRBD1 (6 bases). This CDR3 is 14 amino acids long. The germline V and J ends were trimmed by 5 bases and 5 bases, with 15 bases remaining between them. The germline gives CDR1 LNHDA, CDR2 SQIVND (reference sequence). CDR3 bases: TGTGCCAGTAGTGAGGCAGGGGTTGGGACTGAAGCTTTCTTT. Its translation is CASSEAGVGTEAFF.

The chain recombines TRBV2 with TRBJ1-1; maybe TRBD1 (5 bases). CDR3 length: 11 residues. V was clipped by 8 bases and J by 11 bases, with 15 bases between them. Germline V gene data show CDR1 as SNHLY and CDR2 as FYNNEI. As DNA, the CDR3 is TGTGCCAGCGGGGGGACGGTGAGCGCTTTCTTT. Protein: CASGGTVSAFF.

The sample holds a few counts of this clone. This rearrangement joins TRBV2 to TRBJ1-1, with a tentative D call TRBD1 (5 bases). The V and J ends lost 6 bases and 0 bases respectively, with 8 bases between them. CDR3 length equals 13 residues. Germline V gives CDR1 SNHLY, CDR2 FYNNEI. CDR3 in amino acids: CASSQGLNTEAFF. The CDR3 DNA follows: TGTGCCAGCAGCCAGGGACTGAACACTGAAGCTTTCTTT.

The rearrangement joins TRBV28 to TRBJ2-7; TRBD1 matches at 7 bases. V lost 5 bases and J lost 3; bases outside the gene matches: 4. This CDR3 is built from 13 residues. CDR1 and CDR2 from the germline V gene are MDHEN and SYDVKM. This chain's CDR3 is CASSPGDSYEQYV. As DNA, the CDR3 is TGTGCCAGCAGTCCCGGGGACAGCTACGAGCAGTACGTC.

The rearrangement uses TRBV6-5 and TRBJ2-3, with TRBD2 identical over 11 bases. CDR1 is MNHEY, CDR2 SVGAGI, per germline. The CDR3 is made up of 16 amino acids. V lost 1 base and J lost 4; bases outside the gene matches: 4. Here the CDR3 DNA reads TGTGCCAGCAGTTACTTCACTAGCGGGGGCGCAGATACGCAGTATTTT. This codes for CASSYFTSGGADTQYF.

The chain employs TRBV4-3 and TRBJ2-2; a weak D match, TRBD1 (5 bases). The V end lost 0 bases, the J end lost 6 bases, and 8 bases lay between the germline ends. The CDR3 is 14 residues long. Germline CDR1 and CDR2: LGHNA and YSLEER. The chain's CDR3 is CASSQDTGPGELFF. The CDR3 nucleotides read TGCGCCAGCAGCCAAGACACAGGCCCCGGGGAGCTGTTTTTT.

The V gene is TRBV12-5, the J gene TRBJ2-1, with a weak D call TRBD1 (5 bases). Germline V gene lookup returns CDR1 LGHNT and CDR2 FRNRAP. This CDR3 contains 13 residues. V lost 3 bases to trimming and J lost 10 bases, with 13 bases between them. In DNA form, the CDR3 reads TGTGCTAGTGGTTTCAACCAGGGCAGGGAGCAGTTCTTC. Its translation: CASGFNQGREQFF.

This rearrangement joins TRBV27 to TRBJ1-2; D not certain. The CDR3 is made up of 16 amino acids. Germline V gene sequence: CDR1 MNHEY, CDR2 SMNVEV (reference sequence). V gave up 6 bases and J gave up 1 base, with 18 bases separating them. The CDR3 nucleotides read TGTGCCAGCAGCCTGGGGATGGCAGAATTTAACTATGGCTACACCTTC. Amino acid sequence: CASSLGMAEFNYGYTF.

CDR3 sequence reads: CASSYSPADIQYF. The CDR3 DNA reads as TGTGCCAGCAGCTACAGCCCAGCGGACATTCAGTACTTC. The V gene is TRBV6-1, the J gene TRBJ2-4; D possibly corresponds to TRBD2 (5 bases). The CDR3 is made up of 13 amino acids. V gave up 6 bases and J gave up 8 bases, with 14 bases separating them. Germline CDR1 is MNHNS and CDR2 is SASEGT.

This chain uses TRBV6-5 with TRBJ2-2, with 12 bases aligning to TRBD2. This CDR3 region has 15 residues. Trimming cost V 6 bases and J 4 bases; bases outside gene matches: 3. Germline CDR1 reads MNHEY; CDR2 reads SVGAGI. CDR3 in DNA: TGTGCCAGCAGAGGACTAGCGGGGTCCACCGGGGAGCTGTTTTTT. It translates to CASRGLAGSTGELFF.

The rearrangement uses TRBV4-1 and TRBJ2-1; unclear D gene. The CDR3 spans 17 residues. Trimming stripped 3 bases from V and 0 bases from J, with 15 bases between. Germline V lookup: CDR1 MGHRA, CDR2 YSYEKL. The CDR3 nucleotides read TGCGCCAGCAGCCACTACGACCGTGATAGCTCCTACAATGAGCAGTTCTTC. The encoded protein is CASSHYDRDSSYNEQFF.

The CDR3: CASSFRGGNEQFF. In DNA form, the CDR3 reads TGTGCCAGCAGCTTCCGAGGGGGGAATGAGCAGTTCTTC. The J gene is TRBJ2-1, the V gene TRBV11-3, with D perhaps TRBD1 or TRBD2 (6 bases each). The CDR3 sequence is 13 residues long. Trimming took 3 bases from V and 7 from J, leaving 10 bases between them. Germline loops: CDR1 SGHNT, CDR2 YENEEA.

In this sample, this clone turned up a few times. This chain connects TRBV18 to TRBJ1-1, with no clear D. The CDR3 runs to 12 residues. With 8 bases removed from V and 0 bases from J, the gap between germline ends came to 7 bases. CDR1 and CDR2 from the germline V gene are KGHSH and LQKENI. CDR3 sequence reads: CASHGLNTEAFF. DNA for the CDR3: TGTGCCAGCCACGGATTGAACACTGAAGCTTTCTTT.

The CDR3 protein is CASSYRTRPGELFF. The CDR3 coding sequence is TGTGCCAGCAGCTACCGGACGCGGCCCGGGGAGCTGTTTTTT. The chain combines TRBV5-4 with TRBJ2-2; D call uncertain. The CDR3 runs to 14 residues. The V gene's germline CDR1 is SGHNT and CDR2 YYREEE (reference sequence). With 3 bases removed from V and 6 bases from J, the gap between germline ends came to 12 bases.

By frequency in the sample, this clone is medium-sized. The J gene is TRBJ2-5, the V gene TRBV11-2; D might be TRBD1 (6 bases). Trimming stripped 2 bases from V and 2 bases from J, with 9 bases between. Germline V gives CDR1 SGHAT, CDR2 FQNNGV. This CDR3 has 14 amino acids. This chain's CDR3 is CASSLPDSQETQYF. The CDR3 DNA is TGTGCCAGCAGCTTACCGGACAGTCAAGAGACCCAGTACTTC.

The V gene is TRBV12-5, the J gene TRBJ2-3; D may match TRBD1 or TRBD2 (7 bases each). Trimming cost V 8 bases and J 2 bases, with 23 bases left between them. There are 17 residues in the CDR3. Germline V gene data show CDR1 as LGHNT and CDR2 as FRNRAP. The CDR3 sequence: CASLSSGRGPYTDTQYF. CDR3 coding DNA: TGTGCTAGTCTCTCTTCAGGGAGGGGGCCTTACACAGATACGCAGTATTTT.

The chain carries TRBV14 and TRBJ2-5; tentative D call: TRBD1 (6 bases). V lost 0 bases, J lost 1 base, and 6 bases lay in between. The CDR3 is 14 residues long. In germline, CDR1 is SGHDN, CDR2 FVKESK. Here the CDR3 DNA reads TGTGCCAGCAGCCAAGAAGGGGGCCAAGAGACCCAGTACTTC. It codes for CASSQEGGQETQYF.

V is TRBV6-5 and J is TRBJ1-1; D possibly corresponds to TRBD1 (6 bases). The CDR3 is 15 residues long. V was cut by 5 bases and J by 0 bases, with 13 bases left in between. The germline V gene encodes CDR1 MNHEY and CDR2 SVGAGI. CDR3 DNA: TGTGCCAGCAGTCCGCATACAGGGATGAACACTGAAGCTTTCTTT. Its protein is CASSPHTGMNTEAFF.

The chain carries TRBV6-6 and TRBJ1-1; D is perhaps TRBD1 (5 bases). Germline V gives CDR1 MNHNY, CDR2 SVGAGI (reference sequence). V was cut by 6 bases and J by 3 bases, with 14 bases left in between. The CDR3 has 14 residues. The CDR3 spells CASSTLGGHTEAFF. The CDR3 DNA sequence: TGTGCCAGCAGCACCTTGGGGGGACACACTGAAGCTTTCTTT.

This chain joins TRBV5-4 and TRBJ2-7, with 9 bases that match TRBD1. J lost 3 bases, V lost 4 bases, and 5 bases had no gene match. There are 14 residues in the CDR3. Germline V gene data show CDR1 as SGHNT and CDR2 as YYREEE (reference sequence). The CDR3 DNA follows: TGTGCCAGCAGCCCCAGGGGACAGGGCTACGAGCAGTACTTC. Protein sequence: CASSPRGQGYEQYF.

The CDR3 is CASSTRDRAYEQYF. The CDR3 DNA follows: TGCGCCAGCAGCACCCGGGACAGGGCATACGAGCAGTACTTC. The J gene is TRBJ2-5, the V gene TRBV5-1, with 9 bases lining up with TRBD1. Matching the DNA end better, TRBJ2-7 makes the J call doubtful. CDR1 is SGHRS, CDR2 YFSETQ, per germline. This CDR3 contains 14 residues.

This sequence joins TRBV6-6 and TRBJ1-4, with a weak D call TRBD1 (5 bases). This CDR3 spans 16 amino acids. Germline V gene data show CDR1 as MNHNY and CDR2 as SVGAGI (reference sequence). The V end was cut by 7 bases, the J end by 2 bases, with 17 bases between. The CDR3 sequence: CASTPTREGTNEKLFF. CDR3 in DNA: TGTGCCAGCACTCCTACTAGAGAGGGGACTAATGAAAAACTGTTTTTT.